The clone carrying this T cell receptor beta chain was seen ten or more times. This sample stems from a study of T cells in Graves' hyperthyroidism and ophthalmopathy. Researchers took RNA transcripts and amplified the TCR beta CDR3 regions from them. An initial round of RT-PCR targeting the TCR CDR3 relied on the HTBI primer set. MiXCR, run by TCRdb on the multiplex PCR reads, gives a single entry per CDR3 protein. The table includes about 360,000 distinct CDR3 sequences, 13% detected once. The CDR3 runs 13 residues. Germline V lookup: CDR1 MDHEN, CDR2 SYDVKM. This TCR was sampled from a woman aged 18 to 35 with Graves' hyperthyroidism. The source material was blood. V gene TRBV28 combines with J gene TRBJ2-7, with TRBD1 as a possible D gene (5 bases). The CDR3 sequence is CAIKGRLSYEQYF. CDR3 DNA sequence: TGTGCAATTAAGGGGCGACTCTCCTACGAGCAGTACTTC.